What follows describes a single T cell receptor (beta chain). Its antigen is unknown. This record comes from a study of OX40 agonist ivuxolimab in advanced cancers. The overall study: Three patients responded partially, comprising one with hepatocellular carcinoma and two with cutaneous melanoma. The study, taken as a whole, reports: Both CD4+ and CD8+ T cell populations in blood had undergone clonal expansion by week 6 at 0.1 to 3.0 mg/kg. Partial responders dosed at 0.1-3.0 mg/kg displayed clonal expansion ranking among the lowest.

Sequenced by immunoSEQ multiplex PCR; TCRdb stores in-frame clones only, minus some. The sample has about 96,000 clones, about four fifths seen once. The source of this sequence is an adult with an advanced solid tumor such as melanoma, head and neck, liver or kidney cancer. The starting material was CD4+ or CD8+ T cells sorted from blood, obtained in a trial of the OX40 agonist ivuxolimab.

CDR3 coding DNA: TGTGCCAGCAGCTTAGGGGGTGGCAGCTCGAACACCGGGGAGCTGTTTTTT. This codes for CASSLGGGSSNTGELFF. The rearrangement links TRBV7-6 to TRBJ2-2; D gene ambiguous. V lost 1 base, J lost 0 bases, and 12 bases lay in between. CDR1 is SGHVS and CDR2 is FNYEAQ in the germline V gene. The CDR3 covers 17 residues.